The 16 T cell receptor beta chains below were found in one sample sequenced in a study of control samples from healthy donors and cancer patients. The method was immunoSEQ multiplex PCR; TCRdb's version includes in-frame clones alone and lacks a portion of them. The sample consists of 120,000 or so clones, approximately 92% of them appearing once. Material for sequencing was PBMCs. Every receptor here comes from an elderly man with head and neck cancer.

About this clone itself: Other DNA sequences in this specimen translate into the identical CDR3. V usage is TRBV5-1 and J usage is TRBJ1-2; D gene uncertain. V lost 0 bases and J lost 8, with 8 bases in between. Germline V lookup: CDR1 SGHRS, CDR2 YFSETQ. CDR3 length: 12 amino acids. The CDR3 nucleotides are TGCGCCAGCAGCTTGGCCGTAGGGGGCTACACCTTC. Amino acids: CASSLAVGGYTF.

The V and J genes are TRBV12-3 or TRBV12-4 and TRBJ1-5, with D uncertain. This CDR3 has 13 residues. V was shortened by 7 bases and J by 6 bases, with 13 bases between the two germline ends. CDR3 in DNA: TGTGCCAGCACCAAAAGTGGGGTTCAGCCCCAGCATTTT. This sequence encodes CASTKSGVQPQHF.

DNA of the CDR3: TGTGCCAGTAGTATCCTAGATTCACCCCTCCACTTT. This gives the protein CASSILDSPLHF. The chain combines TRBV19 with TRBJ1-6; no firm D call. The germline V and J ends were trimmed by 3 bases and 8 bases, with 5 bases remaining between them. Germline V gives CDR1 LNHDA, CDR2 SQIVND (reference sequence). This CDR3 is built from 12 residues.

The chain combines TRBV6-5 with TRBJ1-2, with TRBD1 as a possible D gene (6 bases). CDR3 length: 13 amino acids. V gave up 2 bases and J gave up 4 bases, with 8 bases separating them. Looked up from germline, CDR1 is MNHEY and CDR2 is SVGAGI. The CDR3 nucleotides read TGTGCCAGCAGTTACGCAGGGGTCTATGGCTACACCTTC. Residues: CASSYAGVYGYTF.

In nucleotides, the CDR3 is TGTGCCAGCAGCCTAAAGGGACAGGGGCTCACGAACACCGGGGAGCTGTTTTTT. Encoded protein: CASSLKGQGLTNTGELFF. The chain employs TRBV5-5 and TRBJ2-2; 10 bases are a match to TRBD1. V lost 4 bases and J lost 0; bases outside the gene matches: 9. This CDR3 contains 18 residues. Germline V gene data show CDR1 as SGHKS and CDR2 as YYEKEE (reference sequence).

The rearrangement links TRBV6-5 to TRBJ2-7; no clear D. Trimming pared 7 bases from V and 2 bases from J, leaving 15 bases between. Germline assignment: CDR1 MNHEY and CDR2 SVGAGI. The CDR3 sequence is 14 residues long. The CDR3 DNA reads TGTGCCAGCACCCGCGGTCCCCAGACCTACGAGCAGTACTTC. This encodes CASTRGPQTYEQYF.

The genes are TRBV6-2 or TRBV6-3 and TRBJ1-5, with D tentatively TRBD1 (6 bases). The V gene's germline CDR1 is MNHEY and CDR2 SVGEGT. The CDR3 runs to 13 residues. With 6 bases removed from V and 7 bases from J, the gap between germline ends came to 13 bases. Written as DNA, the CDR3 is TGTGCCAGCAGCCGAGGGGGGGACCAGCCCCAGCATTTT. Its protein product is CASSRGGDQPQHF.

This chain connects TRBV3-1 (or the pseudogene TRBV3-2) to TRBJ1-5; D is perhaps TRBD1 (5 bases). The CDR3 covers 16 residues. Deletions cut 0 bases from V and 5 bases from J, with 14 bases between. Germline CDR1 LGHDT, CDR2 YNNKEL (reference sequence). The CDR3 sequence is CASSQDPSGPHQPQHF. The CDR3 region has the DNA TGTGCCAGCAGCCAAGATCCCTCGGGGCCCCATCAGCCCCAGCATTTT.

The chain joins TRBV11-2 to TRBJ1-1, with 8 nucleotides matching TRBD1. The CDR3 loop spans 15 amino acids. The germline V gene encodes CDR1 SGHAT and CDR2 FQNNGV. The V gene end was trimmed by 2 bases and the J gene end by 4 bases; junction bases not matched to a gene: 6. This CDR3 is CASSLQGATGTEAFF. CDR3 DNA: TGTGCCAGCAGCTTACAGGGGGCTACGGGCACTGAAGCTTTCTTT.

The chain has TRBV27 and TRBJ2-7; tentatively, D is TRBD2 (6 bases). This CDR3 region has 15 residues. Germline CDR1 and CDR2: MNHEY and SMNVEV (reference sequence). V was shortened by 5 bases and J by 0 bases, with 14 bases between the two germline ends. CDR3: CASSPGTPSSYEQYF. CDR3 nucleotide sequence: TGTGCCAGCAGTCCCGGGACTCCGAGCTCCTACGAGCAGTACTTC.

The chain joins TRBV20-1 to TRBJ1-1, with D unclear. The germline V gene encodes CDR1 DFQATT and CDR2 SNEGSKA (reference sequence). CDR3 length: 14 residues. The V end was cut by 3 bases, the J end by 1 base, with 12 bases between. The CDR3 loop reads CSASRQGPNTEAFF. The CDR3 DNA follows: TGCAGTGCTAGTCGGCAAGGCCCGAACACTGAAGCTTTCTTT.

The chain uses TRBV18 and TRBJ1-2; unclear D gene. The CDR3 totals 14 residues. The V end lost 0 bases, the J end lost 4 bases, and 9 bases lay between the germline ends. Looked up from germline, CDR1 is KGHSH and CDR2 is LQKENI. CDR3 bases: TGTGCCAGCTCACCACCGTCCCTGGTCTATGGCTACACCTTC. Translated: CASSPPSLVYGYTF.

Turning to this clone: Other DNA sequences in this sample translate to the same CDR3. The chain carries TRBV18 and TRBJ1-6, with a weak D call TRBD1 (5 bases). The germline V and J ends were trimmed by 0 bases and 7 bases, with 10 bases remaining between them. The CDR3 totals 15 residues. Germline V CDR1 and CDR2: KGHSH, LQKENI. CDR3 nucleotides: TGTGCCAGCTCACCACCGGGGGTCAGCAATTCACCCCTCCACTTT. Residues: CASSPPGVSNSPLHF.

The chain carries TRBV18 and TRBJ2-3; D not certain. Per the germline V gene, CDR1 is KGHSH and CDR2 is LQKENI. V dropped 4 bases and J dropped 6 bases, with 5 bases sitting between them. This CDR3 has 11 amino acids. DNA of the CDR3: TGTGCCAGCTCACTGACCGATACGCAGTATTTT. The encoded protein is CASSLTDTQYF.

The rearrangement joins TRBV5-1 to TRBJ2-3; TRBD2 aligns across 11 bases. V shed 2 bases and J 2 bases; nucleotides not matched to a gene: 13. The CDR3 has 19 amino acids. In germline, CDR1 is SGHRS, CDR2 YFSETQ. The CDR3 DNA follows: TGCGCCAGCAGCTTCATCTCCTCCGGGACTAGCGGAGCCACAGATACGCAGTATTTT. This sequence encodes CASSFISSGTSGATDTQYF.

The rearrangement uses TRBV19 and TRBJ1-1; a weak D match, TRBD1 (5 bases). Trimming removed 6 bases from V and 1 base from J, with 12 bases in between. Germline CDR1 is LNHDA and CDR2 is SQIVND (reference sequence). The CDR3 consists of 14 residues. The CDR3: CASSARDGNTEAFF. The CDR3 DNA reads TGTGCCAGTAGCGCTCGGGACGGGAACACTGAAGCTTTCTTT. The complete variable domain, with remaining parts taken from reference TRBV19 and TRBJ1-1, reads DGGITQSPKYLFRKEGQNVTLSCEQNLNHDAMYWYRQDPGQGLRLIYYSQIVNDFQKGDIAEGYSVSREKKESFPLTVTSAQKNPTAFYLCASSARDGNTEAFFGQGTRLTVV.